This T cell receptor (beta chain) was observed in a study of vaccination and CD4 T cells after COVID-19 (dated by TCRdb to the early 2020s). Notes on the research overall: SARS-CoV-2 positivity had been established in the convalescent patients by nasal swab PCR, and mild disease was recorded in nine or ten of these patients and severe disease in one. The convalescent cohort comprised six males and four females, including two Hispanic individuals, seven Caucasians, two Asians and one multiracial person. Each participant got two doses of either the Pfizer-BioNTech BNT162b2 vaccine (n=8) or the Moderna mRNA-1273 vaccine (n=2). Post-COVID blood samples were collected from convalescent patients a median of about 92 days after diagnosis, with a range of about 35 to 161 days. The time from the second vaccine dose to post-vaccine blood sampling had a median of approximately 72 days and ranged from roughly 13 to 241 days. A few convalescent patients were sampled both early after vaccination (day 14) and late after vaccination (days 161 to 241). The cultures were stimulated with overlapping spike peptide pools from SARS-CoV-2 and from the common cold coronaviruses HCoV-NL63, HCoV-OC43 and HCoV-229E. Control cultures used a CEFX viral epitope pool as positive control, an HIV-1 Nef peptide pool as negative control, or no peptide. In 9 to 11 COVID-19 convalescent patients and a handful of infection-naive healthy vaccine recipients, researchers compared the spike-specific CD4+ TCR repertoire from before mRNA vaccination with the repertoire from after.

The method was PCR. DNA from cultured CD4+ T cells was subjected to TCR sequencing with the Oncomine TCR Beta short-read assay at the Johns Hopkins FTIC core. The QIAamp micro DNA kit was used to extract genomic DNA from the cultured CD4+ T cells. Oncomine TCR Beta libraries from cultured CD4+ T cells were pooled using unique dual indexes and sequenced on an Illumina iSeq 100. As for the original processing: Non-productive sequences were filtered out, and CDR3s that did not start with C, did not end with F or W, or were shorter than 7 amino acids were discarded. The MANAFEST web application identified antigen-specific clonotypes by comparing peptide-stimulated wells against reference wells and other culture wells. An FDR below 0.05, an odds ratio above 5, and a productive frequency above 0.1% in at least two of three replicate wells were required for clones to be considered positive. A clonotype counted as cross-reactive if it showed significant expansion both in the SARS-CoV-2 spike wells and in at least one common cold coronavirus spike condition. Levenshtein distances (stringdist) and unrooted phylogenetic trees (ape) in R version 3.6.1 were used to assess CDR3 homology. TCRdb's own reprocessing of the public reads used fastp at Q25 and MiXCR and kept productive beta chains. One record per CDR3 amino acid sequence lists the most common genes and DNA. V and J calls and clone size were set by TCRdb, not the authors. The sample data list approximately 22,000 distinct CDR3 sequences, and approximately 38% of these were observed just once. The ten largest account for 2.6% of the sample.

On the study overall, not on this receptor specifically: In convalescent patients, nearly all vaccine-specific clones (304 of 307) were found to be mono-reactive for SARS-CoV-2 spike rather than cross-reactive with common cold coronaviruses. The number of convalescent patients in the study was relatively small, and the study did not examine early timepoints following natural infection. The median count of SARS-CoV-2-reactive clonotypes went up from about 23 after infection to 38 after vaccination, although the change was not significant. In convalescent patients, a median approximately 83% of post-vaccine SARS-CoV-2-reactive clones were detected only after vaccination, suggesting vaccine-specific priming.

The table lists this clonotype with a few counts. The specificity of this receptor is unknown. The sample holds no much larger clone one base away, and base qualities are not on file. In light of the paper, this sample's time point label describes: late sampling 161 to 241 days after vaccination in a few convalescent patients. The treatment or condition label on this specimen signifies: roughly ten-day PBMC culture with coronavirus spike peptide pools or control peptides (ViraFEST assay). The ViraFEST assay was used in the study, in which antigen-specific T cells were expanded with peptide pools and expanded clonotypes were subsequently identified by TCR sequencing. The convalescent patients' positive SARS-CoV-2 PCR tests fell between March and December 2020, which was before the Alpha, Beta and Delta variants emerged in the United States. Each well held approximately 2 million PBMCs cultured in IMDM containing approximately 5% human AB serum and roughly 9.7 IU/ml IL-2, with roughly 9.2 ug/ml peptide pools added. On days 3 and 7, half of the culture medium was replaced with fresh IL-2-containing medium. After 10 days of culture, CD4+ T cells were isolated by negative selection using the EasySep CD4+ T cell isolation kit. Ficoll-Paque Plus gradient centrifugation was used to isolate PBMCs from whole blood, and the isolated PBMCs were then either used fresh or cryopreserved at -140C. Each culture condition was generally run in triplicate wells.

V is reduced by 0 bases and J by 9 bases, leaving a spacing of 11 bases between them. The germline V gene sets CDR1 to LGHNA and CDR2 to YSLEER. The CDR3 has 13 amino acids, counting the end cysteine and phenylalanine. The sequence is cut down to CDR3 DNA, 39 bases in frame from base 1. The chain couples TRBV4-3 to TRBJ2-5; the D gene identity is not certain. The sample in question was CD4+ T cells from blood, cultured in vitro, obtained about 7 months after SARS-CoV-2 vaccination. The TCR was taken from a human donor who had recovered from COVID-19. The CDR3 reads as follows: CASSQEVGSSQYF. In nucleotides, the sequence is TGCGCCAGCAGCCAAGAAGTAGGAAGTTCCCAGTACTTC.